This T cell receptor (beta chain) was recorded in a study of blood T cell repertoires in COVID-19. The overall study: From the United States, Italy and Spain came samples of acute and convalescent COVID-19.

V lost 0 bases to trimming and J lost 0 bases, with 12 bases between them. Germline V lookup: CDR1 SGHRS, CDR2 YFSETQ. The CDR3 totals 16 residues. Libraries were prepared by immunoSEQ multiplex PCR; TCRdb keeps only in-frame clonotypes and omits some of them. Of about 220,000 clones listed, roughly 84% are singletons. This clonotype originated in a woman of 80 years or more with acute or convalescent COVID-19. The sample taken for sequencing was peripheral blood. The gene calls are TRBV5-1 and TRBJ1-2, with TRBD1 as a possible D gene (6 bases). The CDR3 DNA reads as TGCGCCAGCAGCTTGGTTGACAGGCATTCTAACTATGGCTACACCTTC. Its protein product is CASSLVDRHSNYGYTF.